This is a list of T cell receptor beta chains from one sample in a study of blood T cell repertoires in COVID-19. Sequencing used immunoSEQ multiplex PCR; TCRdb keeps in-frame clones, though not all of them. The table has around 200,000 clones, 70% to 90% seen once. The source material was PBMCs or T cells enriched from blood (not recorded which). The source of these receptors is a man aged 25-45 years who had recovered from COVID-19. Both conserved end residues are trimmed from each CDR3.

TRBV12-3/TRBV12-4 ASSLEQSQPQH
TRBV20-1 SASPTGRGNEKLF
TRBV7-9 ASSSRQGNTGELF
TRBV4-3 ASSQERRGGPDEQY
TRBV20-1 SASSQPQH
TRBV28 ASRPTSGHDNEQF
TRBV4-3 ASSQVLDRGLNYGYT
TRBV24-1 ATSERTSGRYNEQF
TRBV5-5 ASRRDGDSPNYGYT
TRBV19 ASSPGLAGGSGANVLT
TRBV20-1 SASLSGPNEKLF
TRBV10-1 ASSKNKLPYEQY
TRBV18 ASSPDSGRWQETQY
TRBV6-5 ASSYRQSNTEAF
TRBV6-5 ASSRTSGGAKNWF
TRBV4-3 ASSQEFGVSYEQY
TRBV3-1/TRBV3-2 ASSQVPRDRGLAF
TRBV5-8 ASSYGLTSGANVLT
TRBV5-1 ASSLFGLAGGPIETQY
TRBV7-2 ASSLTLQGTDTPLH
TRBV25-1 ASSQTGLFTEAF
TRBV10-3 AITPEYLLVSDTQY
TRBV5-4 ASSVPQRTGQETQY
TRBV4-3 ASSRGDRDYGYT
TRBV2 ASSPPGQGTGTQY
TRBV11-2 ASSPGAGHYGYT
TRBV30 AWRERGTEAF
TRBV21-1 ASSKVAIALGYT
TRBV30 AWGRDRVYEQY
TRBV2 ASSPGGGGYT
TRBV4-2 ASSQEWQGANYGYT
TRBV30 AWTPNGRGLTNSPLH
TRBV5-4 ASSFPTWTGTDTQY
TRBV7-9 ASSRARETQY
TRBV5-6 ASSLLSGVHNEQF
TRBV28 ASSFSASGLGDTQY
TRBV10-2 ASLGGVTSGGAYNEQF
TRBV9 ASSVEDSYYNEQF
TRBV12-2 ASRATRGLYGYT
TRBV6-5 ASSYLSGNEQF
TRBV4-1 ASSQSPTGPQETQY
TRBV11-2 ASSLARDRRDEKLF
TRBV19 ASSSRTGAGNTIY
TRBV7-9 ASSLANRGSVTEAF
TRBV9 ASSPHRDRQYNEQF
TRBV5-4 ASSEEYRGYGYT
TRBV5-5 ASSKPGTGNEKLF
TRBV27 ASSPQGMGNYGYT
TRBV20-1 SASGGTEAF
TRBV25-1 ASSWDSATTDTQY
TRBV7-8 ASSLAMTGELGGYT
TRBV4-3 ASSQETGVNTEAF
TRBV4-1 ASSQFQANYGYT
TRBV18 ASSPSRDRSYNEQF
TRBV7-2 ASSLDGRSNEKLF
TRBV11-2 ASSLYYEQY
TRBV11-2 ASSFGRGFVKRELRQY